This entry features one TCR beta chain sequence. Its target is not known. This sample is part of a study of blood T cells in healthy people across ages. The CDR3 sequence is 16 residues long. The V and J ends lost 4 bases and 0 bases, in that order; junction bases with no gene match: 8. Per the germline V gene, CDR1 is SGHRS and CDR2 is YFSETQ. The sample providers were healthy Caucasian people from Russia, aged about 6 to 90. Donors each provided 8 to 10 milliliters of peripheral blood. Findings of the study overall: Naive T cell percentage showed a strong correlation with TCR beta diversity. Both naive CD4+ cell counts and diversity were greater in long-lived donors than in aged donors.

Alongside a J-beta primer mix, a sample-barcoded 5' primer served in a second PCR lasting about 6 to 11 cycles. TCRdb analysed the 5' RACE reads with MiXCR anew, one entry per CDR3 protein. The sample contains 1.5 million to 2 million distinct CDR3 sequences, roughly 27% of which appear only once. This receptor was taken from a woman aged 25-40 years in good health. This chain joins TRBV5-1 and TRBJ2-3, with TRBD2 identical over 7 bases. The sample consisted of blood. The CDR3 loop is CASSPDGGGSTDTQYF. For the CDR3, the DNA is TGCGCCAGCAGCCCCGATGGGGGGGGGAGCACAGATACGCAGTATTTT.